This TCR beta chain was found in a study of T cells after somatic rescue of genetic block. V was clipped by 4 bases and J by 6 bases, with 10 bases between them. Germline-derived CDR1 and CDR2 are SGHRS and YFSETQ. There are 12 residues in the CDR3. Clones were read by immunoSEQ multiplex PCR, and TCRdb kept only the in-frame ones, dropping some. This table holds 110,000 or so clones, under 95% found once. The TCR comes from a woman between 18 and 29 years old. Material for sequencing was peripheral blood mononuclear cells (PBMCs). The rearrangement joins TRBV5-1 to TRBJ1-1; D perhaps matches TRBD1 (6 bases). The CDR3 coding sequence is TGCGCCAGCAGCCCCAGGGGTGCTGAAGCTTTCTTT. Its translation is CASSPRGAEAFF.